This TCR beta chain was observed in a study of T cell responses to AZD1222 COVID-19 vaccine. Produced via immunoSEQ multiplex PCR; TCRdb's table is partial and in-frame only. The sample lists 180,000 or so clones, 92% occurring once. Timing groups of about 4 and about 12 weeks for second doses were pooled. Study-wide results and limits: Repertoires were obtained solely post-peak T cell response.

On this clone itself: Its antigen is not known.

Germline CDR1 KGHSH, CDR2 LQKENI. This CDR3 has 15 amino acids. Germline trimming cut 6 bases from V and 4 bases from J; bases unmatched to any gene: 8. The starting material was peripheral blood, obtained 28 days after the second AZD1222 dose. This TCR was recovered from an adult who received the AZD1222 COVID-19 vaccine. The J gene is TRBJ2-7, the V gene TRBV18, with TRBD1 identical over 11 bases. This CDR3 reads CASSDPGQGGYEQYF. CDR3 bases: TGTGCCAGCTCGGACCCGGGACAGGGGGGGTACGAGCAGTACTTC.